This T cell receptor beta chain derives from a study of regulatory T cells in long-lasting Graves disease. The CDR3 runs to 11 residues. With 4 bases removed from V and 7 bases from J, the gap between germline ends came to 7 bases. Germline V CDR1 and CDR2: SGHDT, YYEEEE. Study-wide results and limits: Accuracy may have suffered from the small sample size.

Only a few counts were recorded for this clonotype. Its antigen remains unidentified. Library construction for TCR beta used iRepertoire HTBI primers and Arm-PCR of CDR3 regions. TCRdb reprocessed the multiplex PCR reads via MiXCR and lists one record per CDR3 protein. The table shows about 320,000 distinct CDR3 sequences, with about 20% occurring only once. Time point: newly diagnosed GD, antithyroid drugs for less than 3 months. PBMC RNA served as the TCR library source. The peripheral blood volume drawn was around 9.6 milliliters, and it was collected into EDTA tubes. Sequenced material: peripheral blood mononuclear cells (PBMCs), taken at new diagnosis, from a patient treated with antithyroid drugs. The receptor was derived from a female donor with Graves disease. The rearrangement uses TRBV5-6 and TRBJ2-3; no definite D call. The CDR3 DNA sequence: TGTGCCAGCAGCCTTCTGAATACGCAGTATTTT. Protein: CASSLLNTQYF.